The table lists the clone carrying this T cell receptor (beta chain) with many counts. What it binds is unknown. This record belongs to a study of neurological immune-mediated disorders. Study-level information: Of the approximately 35 patients who had multiple sclerosis, around 30 had the relapsing-remitting form and 3 had the secondary progressive form.

Synthesis of cDNA was accomplished via 5'RACE employing 10-nucleotide random UMIs. TCRdb redid the calling of the 5' RACE reads with MiXCR, one entry per CDR3 protein. In the table there are over 45,000 distinct CDR3 sequences, under 4.5% of which are singletons. There were 1 million CD4+ or CD8+ T cells used in the sorted libraries. Study-level points and caveats: The study found the most TCR clonal expansion in HTLV-1-associated myelopathy and the least in multiple sclerosis, below healthy controls.

The TCR sequence derives from a woman aged 40 to 50 with multiple sclerosis. Sequencing was performed on CD4+ T cells from blood.

In DNA form, the CDR3 reads TGCAGCGTTGATAAGGCGATGAACACTGAAGCTTTCTTT. It yields the protein CSVDKAMNTEAFF. The chain is built from TRBV29-1 and TRBJ1-1; D call uncertain. This CDR3 region has 13 residues. Germline V gives CDR1 SQVTM, CDR2 ANQGSEA. Trimming took off 3 bases at V and 0 bases at J, with 8 bases between the two ends.